The source of this T cell receptor (beta chain) is a study of early T cells in non-severe SARS-CoV-2 infection. Study observations and caveats: There was a bias toward anti-spike CD8 responses in VDJdb matching, which missed private and CD4 specificities.

This clonotype was recorded at least ten times. Antigen specificity is unknown. TCRdb called the 5' RACE reads again in MiXCR, with one record for every CDR3 protein. The sample yields under 60,000 distinct CDR3 sequences, over 10% seen once. The germline V and J ends were trimmed by 6 bases and 0 bases, with 14 bases remaining between them. The CDR3 is made up of 16 amino acids. Germline values: CDR1 MGHDK, CDR2 SYGVNS. The TCR originated in an adult who was a healthcare worker with PCR-confirmed SARS-CoV-2 infection or an uninfected control (not recorded which). Sequenced material: whole blood. This rearrangement joins TRBV25-1 to TRBJ1-4; D is unresolved. In nucleotides, the CDR3 is TGTGCCAGCAGGACTGGGGATAGGACAACTAATGAAAAACTGTTTTTT. Protein product: CASRTGDRTTNEKLFF.